This TCR beta chain was retrieved from a study of blood T cell repertoires in COVID-19. Study summary: Samples taken during acute and convalescent COVID-19 were collected in the United States, Italy and Spain. Sample material is recorded as cDNA or gDNA derived from T cells, B-cell-depleted T cells, or PBMCs.

V lost 3 bases and J lost 3, with 14 bases in between. The CDR3 covers 15 residues. Germline V CDR1 and CDR2: ENHRY, SYGVKD. Per the authors' pipeline: By means of reference gene primer amplification, nucleated cell counts were estimated. The assay was immunoSEQ multiplex PCR, and TCRdb's table has in-frame clones only and misses some. V, J and clone size derive from that table, while D and trimming were established from the DNA sequence. The sample records around 100,000 clones, approximately 84% being singletons. This TCR was recovered from a human donor in a cohort sampled during active COVID-19. The material sequenced was peripheral blood. The chain joins TRBV10-3 to TRBJ2-5; possible D gene TRBD2, 6 bases. The CDR3: CAISDPREPKETQYF. The CDR3 DNA follows: TGTGCCATCAGTGACCCCCGGGAGCCAAAAGAGACCCAGTACTTC.